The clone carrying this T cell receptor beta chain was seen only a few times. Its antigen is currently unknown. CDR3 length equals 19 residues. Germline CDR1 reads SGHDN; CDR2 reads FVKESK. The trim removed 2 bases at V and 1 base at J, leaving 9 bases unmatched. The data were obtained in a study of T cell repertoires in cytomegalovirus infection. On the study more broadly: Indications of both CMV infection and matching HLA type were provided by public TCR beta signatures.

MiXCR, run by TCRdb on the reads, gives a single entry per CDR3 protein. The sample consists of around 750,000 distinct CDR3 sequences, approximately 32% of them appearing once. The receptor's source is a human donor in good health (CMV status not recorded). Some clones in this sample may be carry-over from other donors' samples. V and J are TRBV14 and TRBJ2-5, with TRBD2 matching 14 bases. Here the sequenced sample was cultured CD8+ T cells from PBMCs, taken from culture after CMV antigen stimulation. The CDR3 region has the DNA TGTGCCAGCAGCCAATCTATGGGACTAGCGGGGGTCTTCCAAGAGACCCAGTACTTC. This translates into CASSQSMGLAGVFQETQYF. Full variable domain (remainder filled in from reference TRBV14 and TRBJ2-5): EAGVTQFPSHSVIEKGQTVTLRCDPISGHDNLYWYRRVMGKEIKFLLHFVKESKQDESGMPNNRFLAERTGGTYSTLKVQPAELEDSGVYFCASSQSMGLAGVFQETQYFGPGTRLLVL.